Only one count was recorded for the clone carrying this TCR beta chain. Its specificity is not known. This entry is derived from a study of T cell repertoires in cytomegalovirus infection. About the study: Matching HLA type, along with CMV infection, was indicated by public TCR beta signatures. Study-level findings and limits: Identification of carriers of CMV plus the relevant HLA was performed using cumulative public TCR beta family frequency.

Between the trimmed V and J ends, which lost 4 bases and 8 bases, there was a span of 14 bases. CDR3 length: 13 residues. From the reads, TCRdb called clonotypes with MiXCR, one entry per CDR3 protein. The repertoire holds under 300,000 distinct CDR3 sequences, with under 25% as singletons. The sequencing used cultured PBMCs, collected from culture after CMV antigen stimulation. The sequence was collected from a human donor in good health (CMV status not recorded). Some clones in this sample may be carry-over from other donors' samples. V is TRBV12-3 or TRBV12-4 and J is TRBJ1-2; unclear D gene. In DNA, the CDR3 is TGTGCCAGCAGTTCCGACCCTGGCAGGGGCTACACCTTC. Amino acid sequence: CASSSDPGRGYTF.